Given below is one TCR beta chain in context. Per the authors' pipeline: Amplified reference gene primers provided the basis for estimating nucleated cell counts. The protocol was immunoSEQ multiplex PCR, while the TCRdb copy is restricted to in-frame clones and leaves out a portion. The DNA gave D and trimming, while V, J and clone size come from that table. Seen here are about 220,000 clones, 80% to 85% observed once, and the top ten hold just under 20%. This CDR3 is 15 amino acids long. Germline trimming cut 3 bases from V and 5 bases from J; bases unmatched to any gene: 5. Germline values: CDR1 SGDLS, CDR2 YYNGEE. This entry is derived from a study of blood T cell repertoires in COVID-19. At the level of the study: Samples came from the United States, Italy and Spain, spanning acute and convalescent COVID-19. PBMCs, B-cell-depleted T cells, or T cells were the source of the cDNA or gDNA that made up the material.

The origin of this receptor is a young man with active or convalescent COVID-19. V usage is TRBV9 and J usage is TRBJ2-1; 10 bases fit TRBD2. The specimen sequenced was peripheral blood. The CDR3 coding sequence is TGTGCCAGCAGCGGCGGACTAGCGGCCAACAATGAGCAGTTCTTC. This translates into CASSGGLAANNEQFF.